The rows below give T cell receptor beta chains drawn from one sample of a study of cytomegalovirus exposure and HLA in healthy donors. Repertoires were generated with immunoSEQ multiplex PCR, while TCRdb's copy carries only in-frame clones and drops some. The repertoire consists of 120,000 to 150,000 clones, with around three quarters occurring once and the leading ten covering around 1%. The sample was PBMCs. These receptors all stem from a man younger than 30 in good health and CMV-seronegative. CDR3s include the opening cysteine and the closing phenylalanine or tryptophan. D genes are given only for firm matches. For some rows the clone size is stated as once, few or many, or as a class when expanded; others skip it.

J,size,D,V,CDR3,DNA
TRBJ1-1,.,.,TRBV6-1,CASSEVGGEGTEAFF,TGTGCCAGCAGTGAAGTAGGTGGGGAGGGGACTGAAGCTTTCTTT
TRBJ2-7,.,.,TRBV28,CASSLFPRRGALPRSYEQYF,TGTGCCAGCAGTTTATTCCCTAGACGGGGGGCCCTTCCCCGTTCCTACGAGCAGTACTTC
TRBJ1-1,.,.,TRBV7-9,CASSLGSQMRAEAFF,TGTGCCAGCAGCTTAGGTTCACAGATGAGAGCTGAAGCTTTCTTT
TRBJ2-7,.,.,TRBV18,CASSRRTDKYEQYF,TGTGCCAGCTCACGGAGGACAGATAAGTACGAGCAGTACTTC
TRBJ1-3,.,TRBD1,TRBV2,CASSEFDRGRGNTIYF,TGTGCCAGCAGTGAATTCGACAGGGGACGTGGAAACACCATATATTTT
TRBJ1-1,once,.,TRBV7-9,CASIGTPPGTEAFF,TGTGCCAGCATCGGGACTCCCCCGGGCACTGAAGCTTTCTTT
TRBJ2-7,.,.,TRBV18,CASSPAADGSYEQYF,TGTGCCAGCTCACCCGCGGCCGACGGATCCTACGAGCAGTACTTC
TRBJ2-2,few,.,TRBV5-1,CASSTTGNTGELFF,TGCGCCAGCAGTACGACAGGGAACACCGGGGAGCTGTTTTTT
TRBJ1-5,.,.,TRBV7-2,CASSWGHERPQHF,TGTGCCAGCAGCTGGGGACACGAACGGCCCCAGCATTTT
TRBJ1-2,.,TRBD1,TRBV7-2,CASSSQGEYGYTF,TGTGCCAGCAGCTCACAGGGGGAATATGGCTACACCTTC
TRBJ1-6,.,.,TRBV2,CARKGGSLNPGDSPLHF,TGTGCCAGAAAGGGTGGCAGCCTAAACCCCGGGGATTCACCCCTCCACTTT
TRBJ1-1,.,.,TRBV6-5,CASSYTGRTEAFF,TGTGCCAGCAGTTACACAGGCAGGACTGAAGCTTTCTTT
TRBJ2-2,once,TRBD1,TRBV30,CAWSVTGGITGELFF,TGTGCCTGGAGTGTTACAGGGGGAATTACCGGGGAGCTGTTTTTT
TRBJ2-7,.,.,TRBV6-1,CASSSRGPYEQYF,TGTGCCAGCAGTTCCAGGGGACCCTACGAGCAGTACTTC
TRBJ1-5,.,.,TRBV7-2,CASRSQRHVNQPQHF,TGTGCCAGCAGGTCACAAAGACACGTAAATCAGCCCCAGCATTTT
TRBJ1-2,.,.,TRBV19,CASSHRVIANYGYTF,TGTGCCAGTAGTCACAGGGTCATAGCTAACTATGGCTACACCTTC
TRBJ1-3,few,.,TRBV6-5,CASSLQAGNTIYF,TGTGCCAGCAGTTTACAGGCTGGAAACACCATATATTTT
TRBJ2-7,.,.,TRBV27,CASSSGTSYEQYF,TGTGCCAGCAGTTCCGGGACTTCCTACGAGCAGTACTTC
TRBJ2-1,.,.,TRBV5-8,CASSLVRHNEQFF,TGTGCCAGCAGCTTGGTCAGGCACAATGAGCAGTTCTTC
TRBJ1-1,.,.,TRBV7-9,CASSLGGRGTEAFF,TGTGCCAGCAGCTTAGGAGGTAGGGGCACTGAAGCTTTCTTT
TRBJ1-2,.,.,TRBV7-8,CASSFNPLVSAGYGYTF,TGTGCCAGCAGCTTTAACCCCCTGGTATCCGCGGGGTATGGCTACACCTTC
TRBJ2-4,.,.,TRBV27,CASSLALAMAKNIQYF,TGTGCCAGCAGTTTAGCTCTTGCGATGGCCAAAAACATTCAGTACTTC
TRBJ1-2,once,TRBD1,TRBV4-1,CASSSGTGKGYTF,TGCGCCAGCAGTTCCGGGACAGGGAAGGGCTACACCTTC
TRBJ2-1,.,TRBD1,TRBV29-1,CSVKEGARNEQFF,TGCAGCGTGAAAGAGGGGGCGCGAAATGAGCAGTTCTTC
TRBJ1-2,few,.,TRBV2,CASSADRYPNYGYTF,TGTGCCAGCAGCGCTGACAGGTACCCCAACTATGGCTACACCTTC
TRBJ2-2,.,.,TRBV10-1,CASSEKRTGELFF,TGCGCCAGCAGTGAAAAGCGGACCGGGGAGCTGTTTTTT
TRBJ2-5,.,.,TRBV27,CASSSRVGREEETQYF,TGTGCCAGCAGTTCCCGGGTCGGCAGGGAAGAAGAGACCCAGTACTTC
TRBJ1-3,few,TRBD1,TRBV2,CASSRDRGLGNTIYF,TGTGCCAGCAGTAGGGACAGGGGGCTCGGAAACACCATATATTTT
TRBJ2-3,.,.,TRBV25-1,CASSGKLGAADTQYF,TGTGCCAGCAGTGGAAAACTGGGGGCCGCAGATACGCAGTATTTT
TRBJ1-2,.,TRBD1,TRBV29-1,CSARDRGHGYTF,TGCAGCGCCCGAGACAGGGGACATGGCTACACCTTC
TRBJ1-2,.,.,TRBV30,CAWLQYGYTF,TGTGCCTGGCTTCAGTATGGCTACACCTTC
TRBJ1-5,.,TRBD1,TRBV6-4,CASSDREGQPQHF,TGTGCCAGCAGCGACAGGGAGGGCCAGCCCCAGCATTTT
TRBJ1-6,.,TRBD1,TRBV19,CASRDRQGAGSPLHF,TGTGCCAGTAGGGATCGACAGGGGGCAGGGTCACCCCTCCACTTT
TRBJ1-5,.,TRBD1,TRBV19,CASSGGTGRDQPQHF,TGTGCCAGTAGTGGCGGGACAGGTAGGGATCAGCCCCAGCATTTT
TRBJ2-2,.,TRBD1,TRBV5-1,CASSTGTANTGELFF,TGCGCCAGCAGCACAGGGACAGCGAACACCGGGGAGCTGTTTTTT